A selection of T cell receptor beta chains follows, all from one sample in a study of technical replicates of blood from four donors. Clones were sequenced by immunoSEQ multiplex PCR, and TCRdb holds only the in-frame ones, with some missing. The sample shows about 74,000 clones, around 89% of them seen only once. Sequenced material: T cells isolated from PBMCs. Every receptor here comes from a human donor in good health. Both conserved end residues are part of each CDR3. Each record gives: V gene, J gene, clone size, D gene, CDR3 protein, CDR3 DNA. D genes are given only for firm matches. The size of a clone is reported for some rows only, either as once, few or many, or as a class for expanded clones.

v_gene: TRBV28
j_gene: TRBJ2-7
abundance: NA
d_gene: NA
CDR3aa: CASRQPGLITEQYF
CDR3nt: TGTGCCAGCAGGCAACCGGGACTGATCACCGAGCAGTACTTC

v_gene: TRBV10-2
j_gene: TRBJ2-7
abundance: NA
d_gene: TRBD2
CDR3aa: CASSESTSKFPDYEQYF
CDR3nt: TGCGCCAGCAGTGAGTCGACTAGCAAGTTTCCGGACTACGAGCAGTACTTC

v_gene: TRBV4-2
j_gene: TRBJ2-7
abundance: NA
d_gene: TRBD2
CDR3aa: CASSPGASGSYAFYEQYF
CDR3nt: TGTGCCAGCAGCCCCGGGGCTAGCGGGAGCTACGCCTTCTACGAGCAGTACTTC

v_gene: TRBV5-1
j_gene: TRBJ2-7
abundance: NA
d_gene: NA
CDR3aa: CASSLELWGATYEQYF
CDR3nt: TGCGCCAGCAGCTTGGAGTTGTGGGGCGCGACTTACGAGCAGTACTTC

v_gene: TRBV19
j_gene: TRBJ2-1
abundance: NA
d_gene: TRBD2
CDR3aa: CASSIGLADPSFYNEQFF
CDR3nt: TGTGCCAGTAGTATCGGACTAGCGGACCCATCTTTCTACAATGAGCAGTTCTTC

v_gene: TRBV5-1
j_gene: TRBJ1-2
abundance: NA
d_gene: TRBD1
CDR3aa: CASSSLTGGNYGYTF
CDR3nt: TGCGCCAGCAGCTCCTTGACAGGGGGCAACTATGGCTACACCTTC

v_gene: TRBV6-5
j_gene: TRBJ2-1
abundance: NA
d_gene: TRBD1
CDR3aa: CASRLGQGSYNEQFF
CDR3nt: TGTGCCAGCAGACTGGGACAGGGCAGCTACAATGAGCAGTTCTTC

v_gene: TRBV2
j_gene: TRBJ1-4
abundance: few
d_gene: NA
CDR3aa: CASSEYGANEKLFF
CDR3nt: TGTGCCAGCAGTGAATACGGGGCTAATGAAAAACTGTTTTTT

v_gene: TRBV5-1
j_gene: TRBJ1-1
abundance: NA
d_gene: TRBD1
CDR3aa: CASTRTGGADTEAFF
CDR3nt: TGCGCCAGCACTCGTACAGGGGGAGCGGACACTGAAGCTTTCTTT

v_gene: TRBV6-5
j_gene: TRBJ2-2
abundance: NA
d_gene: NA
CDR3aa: CASSYSRYTGELFF
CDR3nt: TGTGCCAGCAGTTACTCGAGGTACACCGGGGAGCTGTTTTTT

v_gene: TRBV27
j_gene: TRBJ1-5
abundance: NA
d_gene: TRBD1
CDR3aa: CASSTGTGANQPQHF
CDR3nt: TGTGCCAGCAGTACAGGGACAGGGGCCAATCAGCCCCAGCATTTT

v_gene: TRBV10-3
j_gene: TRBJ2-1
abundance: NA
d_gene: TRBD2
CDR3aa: CAISESIGPSSGHNEQFF
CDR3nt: TGTGCCATCAGTGAGTCGATTGGACCCTCTAGCGGTCACAATGAGCAGTTCTTC

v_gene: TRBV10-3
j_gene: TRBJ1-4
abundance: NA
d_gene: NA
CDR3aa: CAISPTATNEKLFF
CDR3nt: TGTGCCATCAGTCCGACAGCAACTAATGAAAAACTGTTTTTT

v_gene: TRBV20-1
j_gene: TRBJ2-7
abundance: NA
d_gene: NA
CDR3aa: CSAAGSLYF
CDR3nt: TGCAGTGCTGCGGGAAGCCTGTACTTC

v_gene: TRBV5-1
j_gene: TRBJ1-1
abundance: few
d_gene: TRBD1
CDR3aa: CASSENRGTEAFF
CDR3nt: TGCGCCAGCAGCGAAAACAGGGGCACTGAAGCTTTCTTT

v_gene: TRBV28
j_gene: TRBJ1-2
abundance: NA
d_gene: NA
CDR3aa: CASSPQTEYGYTF
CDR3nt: TGTGCCAGCAGTCCCCAGACAGAGTATGGCTACACCTTC

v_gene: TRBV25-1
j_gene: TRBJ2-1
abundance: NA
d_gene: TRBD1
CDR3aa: CASSPQGVNEQFF
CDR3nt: TGTGCCAGCAGTCCACAGGGGGTGAATGAGCAGTTCTTC

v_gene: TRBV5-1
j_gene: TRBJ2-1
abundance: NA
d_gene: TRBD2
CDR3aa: CASSLGGLAGAGEQFF
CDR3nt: TGCGCCAGCAGCTTGGGTGGACTAGCGGGAGCTGGTGAGCAGTTCTTC

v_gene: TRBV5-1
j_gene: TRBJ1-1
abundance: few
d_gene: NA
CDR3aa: CASSHLGGTEAFF
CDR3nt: TGCGCCAGCAGCCACTTGGGGGGGACTGAAGCTTTCTTT

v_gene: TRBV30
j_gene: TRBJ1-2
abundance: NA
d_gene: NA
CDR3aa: CAWSRSYGDSLTGYTF
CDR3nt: TGTGCCTGGAGCCGGAGTTACGGGGATTCCTTGACGGGCTACACCTTC

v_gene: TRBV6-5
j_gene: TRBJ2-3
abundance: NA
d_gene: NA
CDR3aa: CASSWSTSTDTQYF
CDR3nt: TGTGCCAGCAGTTGGTCGACTAGTACAGATACGCAGTATTTT

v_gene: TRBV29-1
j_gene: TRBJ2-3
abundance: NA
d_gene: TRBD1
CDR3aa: CSVAGTVTSVDTQYF
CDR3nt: TGCAGCGTGGCCGGGACAGTCACTTCAGTAGATACGCAGTATTTT

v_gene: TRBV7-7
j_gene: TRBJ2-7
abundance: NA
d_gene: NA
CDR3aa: CASSQGHSYEQYF
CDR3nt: TGTGCCAGCAGCCAAGGACATTCCTACGAGCAGTACTTC